The 6 T cell receptor beta chains presented below share a single source sample, sequenced in a study of OX40 agonist ivuxolimab in advanced cancers. The method was immunoSEQ multiplex PCR; TCRdb's version includes in-frame clones alone and lacks a portion of them. The profile shows about 40,000 clones, 88% of them singletons. The sample consisted of CD4+ or CD8+ T cells sorted from blood, taken in a trial of the OX40 agonist ivuxolimab. The receptors come from an adult with an advanced solid tumor such as melanoma, head and neck, liver or kidney cancer.

The count of this clone is one. The V and J genes are TRBV20-1 and TRBJ1-5; D might be TRBD1 (5 bases). CDR1 and CDR2 from the germline V gene are DFQATT and SNEGSKA (reference sequence). V was trimmed by 3 bases and J by 6 bases, leaving 6 bases between them. The CDR3 has 11 residues. Here the CDR3 reads CSARGGQPQHF. The CDR3 DNA follows: TGCAGTGCTAGGGGGGGTCAGCCCCAGCATTTT.

The chain links TRBV6-6 to TRBJ1-1; 8 positions match TRBD1. The CDR3 runs to 15 residues. Germline CDR1 is MNHNY and CDR2 is SVGAGI (reference sequence). V shed 2 bases and J 5 bases; nucleotides not matched to a gene: 7. The CDR3 DNA reads as TGTGCCAGCAGTTACCCGGACAGGGCGAAGACTGAAGCTTTCTTT. Its translation: CASSYPDRAKTEAFF.

This chain uses TRBV6-6 with TRBJ1-4; D possibly corresponds to TRBD1 (5 bases). Trimming left V 4 bases short and J 7 bases short, with 16 bases between. Germline V lookup: CDR1 MNHNY, CDR2 SVGAGI (reference sequence). The CDR3 contains 15 residues. The CDR3, as DNA: TGTGCCAGCAGTTTCGCCCCGGGGCGGGGTGAAAAACTGTTTTTT. This translates into CASSFAPGRGEKLFF.

This sequence joins TRBV4-1 and TRBJ2-3; D unresolved. CDR3 size: 15 residues. Germline V gene data show CDR1 as MGHRA and CDR2 as YSYEKL. Between the trimmed V and J ends, which lost 0 bases and 4 bases, there was a span of 11 bases. The CDR3 region is CASSQEFPVPDTQYF. The CDR3 nucleotides read TGCGCCAGCAGCCAAGAATTCCCGGTCCCAGATACGCAGTATTTT.

The V gene is TRBV5-5, the J gene TRBJ1-5, with D hard to call. The germline CDR1 and CDR2 sequences are SGHKS and YYEKEE (reference sequence). The CDR3 covers 16 residues. V dropped 2 bases and J dropped 2 bases, with 14 bases sitting between them. The CDR3 DNA sequence: TGTGCCAGCAGCTTAAGGCGGGGTACGGGCAATCAGCCCCAGCATTTT. Translated, it gives CASSLRRGTGNQPQHF.

The CDR3 region is CASSQGQGKGNEQFF. The CDR3 region has the DNA TGCGCCAGCAGCCAAGGGCAGGGGAAGGGCAATGAGCAGTTCTTC. This chain uses TRBV4-1 with TRBJ2-1; possibly TRBD1 for D (6 bases). CDR3 length equals 15 residues. Trimming pared 1 base from V and 6 bases from J, leaving 13 bases between. CDR1 is MGHRA and CDR2 is YSYEKL in the germline V gene.